This TCR beta chain was identified in a study of Graves' ophthalmopathy and Graves' hyperthyroidism. The diagnosis was founded upon clinical symptoms, serum thyroxine, TRAb, thyroid ultrasound and orbital computed tomography. The authors amplified TCR beta CDR3 regions, and they did so from RNA transcripts for repertoire sequencing. HTBI primers primed a first-round RT-PCR, and a second-round multiplex PCR followed. TCRdb ran MiXCR on the multiplex PCR reads and lists one entry per CDR3 protein. Among roughly 600,000 distinct CDR3 sequences listed, just under 40% were seen once. This clonotype showed up just once. One end of the junction does not line up with germline, which may come from a read error. CDR3 length: 16 residues. In germline, CDR1 is LNHDA, CDR2 SQIVND (reference sequence).

Sequencing input: peripheral blood or thyroid tissue (not recorded which). V usage is TRBV19 and J usage is TRBJ2-2, with a tentative D call TRBD2 (5 bases). The source is an adult man with Graves' hyperthyroidism. CDR3 amino acids: CASSNSYEQYLGELFF. Written as DNA, the CDR3 is TGTGCCAGTAGTAACTCCTACGAGCAGTACCTCGGGGAGCTGTTCTTT.